This T cell receptor (beta chain) was obtained from a study of blood T cells in healthy people across ages. It was with a sample-barcoded 5' primer and a J-beta primer mix that a second PCR of roughly 7 to 12 cycles was run. TCRdb re-called the 5' RACE reads through MiXCR, storing one row per CDR3 protein. The sample has about 730,000 distinct CDR3 sequences; about 42% are singletons. Germline V gives CDR1 SGHTA, CDR2 FQGNSA. J was trimmed by 3 bases and V by 3 bases; bases with no gene match: 4. The CDR3 has 16 amino acids. The sequence came from a woman in her sixties in good health. The sequenced material came from blood. This chain uses TRBV7-2 with TRBJ1-4; 10 bases agree with TRBD1. CDR3 residues: CASSLDRGGANEKLFF. As DNA, the CDR3 is TGTGCCAGCAGCTTGGACAGGGGGGGGGCTAATGAAAAACTGTTTTTT.